Below are 28 T cell receptor beta chains sequenced from a single sample in a study of blood T cell repertoires in COVID-19. Assay: immunoSEQ multiplex PCR; the TCRdb copy retains only in-frame clones and omits some. The data hold tens of thousands of clones, with around 67% observed a single time. Sequencing was carried out using peripheral blood. Receptors originate from a man between 60 and 70 years old with acute or convalescent COVID-19.

The chain employs TRBV10-3 and TRBJ1-1, with D possibly TRBD1 on 6 matching bases. The CDR3 extends over 15 amino acids. Looked up from germline, CDR1 is ENHRY and CDR2 is SYGVKD. Trimming stripped 8 bases from V and 3 bases from J, with 19 bases between. The CDR3 loop is CAISGHSNRDTEAFF. DNA of the CDR3: TGTGCCATCTCGGGACACTCTAATCGTGACACTGAAGCTTTCTTT.

The rearrangement uses TRBV27 and TRBJ2-5, with 12 bases identical to TRBD2. Germline loops: CDR1 MNHEY, CDR2 SMNVEV (reference sequence). The CDR3 spans 17 residues. J was trimmed by 4 bases and V by 1 base; bases with no gene match: 7. Here the CDR3 DNA reads TGTGCCAGCAGTTTATTGTGGACTAGCGGGATTGGAGAGACCCAGTACTTC. Translating it yields CASSLLWTSGIGETQYF.

Regarding this clone: Compared with germline, one end of the junction differs, possibly owing to a read error. The CDR3 coding sequence is TGCGCCAGCGGTGACAGGGGCGCTGAAGCTTTCTTT. It is translated as CASGDRGAEAFF. The chain has TRBV10-2 and TRBJ1-1; the match to TRBD1 covers 8 bases. The V gene's germline CDR1 is WSHSY and CDR2 SAAADI. The CDR3 loop spans 12 amino acids.

The chain joins TRBV11-1 to TRBJ2-1; TRBD2 agrees at 10 bases. V gave up 1 base and J gave up 3 bases; unmatched junction bases: 0. Per the germline V gene, CDR1 is SGHAT and CDR2 is FQDESV (reference sequence). The CDR3 has 15 residues. CDR3 nucleotide sequence: TGTGCCAGCAGCTTAGTAGCGGGAGGCTACAATGAGCAGTTCTTC. As protein: CASSLVAGGYNEQFF.

The sample holds a few counts of this clone. The rearrangement uses TRBV19 and TRBJ2-2; 10 bases fit TRBD2. Germline CDR1 is LNHDA and CDR2 is SQIVND (reference sequence). This CDR3 comprises 15 residues. J was trimmed by 6 bases and V by 6 bases; bases with no gene match: 7. The CDR3 sequence: CASRGSGRAAGELFF. CDR3 nucleotide sequence: TGTGCCAGTAGAGGAAGCGGGAGGGCCGCCGGGGAGCTGTTTTTT.

This clone was detected only a few times. This chain joins TRBV30 and TRBJ2-4; 9 bases fit TRBD2. Looked up from germline, CDR1 is GTSNPN and CDR2 is SVGIG (reference sequence). Trimming cost V 0 bases and J 7 bases; bases outside gene matches: 1. The CDR3 spans 13 residues. The CDR3 reads CAWSVGLANIQYF. CDR3 bases: TGTGCCTGGAGTGTAGGACTAGCGAACATTCAGTACTTC.

Here the CDR3 reads CASSPAGGQSQETQYF. DNA for the CDR3: TGTGCCAGCAGCCCCGCGGGGGGTCAATCTCAAGAGACCCAGTACTTC. This chain uses TRBV3-1 (or the pseudogene TRBV3-2) with TRBJ2-5, with 8 bases lining up with TRBD2. Germline V gene lookup returns CDR1 LGHDT and CDR2 YNNKEL (reference sequence). The CDR3 has 16 amino acids. V dropped 4 bases and J dropped 2; count of bases not matched to a gene: 9.

This clone was counted between two and nine times. V usage is TRBV2 and J usage is TRBJ2-5, with 13 bases aligning to TRBD2. The J segment lost 9 bases and the V segment lost 6 bases, leaving 10 bases of the junction unmatched. Looked up from germline, CDR1 is SNHLY and CDR2 is FYNNEI. The CDR3 runs to 15 residues. The CDR3 is CASRRLAGGGGAQYF. Written as DNA, the CDR3 is TGTGCCAGCAGAAGACTAGCGGGAGGTGGGGGGGCCCAGTACTTC.

The chain couples TRBV2 to TRBJ2-1, with D possibly being TRBD1 (6 bases). The V end was cut by 5 bases, the J end by 10 bases, with 12 bases between. CDR3 length equals 12 residues. Germline V gives CDR1 SNHLY, CDR2 FYNNEI. The CDR3 DNA sequence: TGTGCCAGCAGTACAACAGGGAAAGAGCAGTTCTTC. Translation: CASSTTGKEQFF.

This clone was picked up a small number of times. The V call is TRBV3-1 (or the pseudogene TRBV3-2), the J call TRBJ2-7, with TRBD1 identical over 7 bases. Losses at the gene ends were 4 bases for V and 4 bases for J; bases not matched to a gene: 7. The CDR3 contains 14 residues. Germline loops: CDR1 LGHDT, CDR2 YNNKEL (reference sequence). DNA of the CDR3: TGTGCCAGCAGCCCGGACAGGAAAAGATACGAGCAGTACTTC. It encodes CASSPDRKRYEQYF.

This clone was counted only a few times. The CDR3 DNA is TGTGCCAGCAGCTTGGGGACAGAAATCACCTACGAGCAGTACTTC. This translates into CASSLGTEITYEQYF. V usage is TRBV5-6 and J usage is TRBJ2-7, with D perhaps TRBD1 (6 bases). CDR3 length equals 15 residues. V was clipped by 0 bases and J by 2 bases, with 12 bases between them. Germline V CDR1 and CDR2: SGHDT, YYEEEE.

The chain carries TRBV1 and TRBJ1-2; the D call of TRBD1 is as the table states it, not checked on the DNA. TRBV1 is deemed a pseudogene. This CDR3 region has 15 residues. The chain's CDR3 is CTSSQALQGYYGYTF. The CDR3 DNA sequence: TGCACCAGCAGCCAAGCTTTACAGGGGTATTATGGCTACACCTTC.

The chain joins TRBV29-1 to TRBJ2-3; 7 bases are shared with TRBD2. This CDR3 spans 14 amino acids. Germline V gene data show CDR1 as SQVTM and CDR2 as ANQGSEA. V trimming: 4 bases; J trimming: 4 bases; junction bases outside the gene matches: 8. DNA of the CDR3: TGCAGCGTTGTAGGCGGGAGAGGGTCAGATACGCAGTATTTT. This encodes CSVVGGRGSDTQYF.

This clone was recorded once. The rearrangement joins TRBV28 to TRBJ2-1, with 10 nucleotides matching TRBD1. Per the germline V gene, CDR1 is MDHEN and CDR2 is SYDVKM. The CDR3 runs 14 residues. The ends lost 6 bases at V and 7 bases at J; junction bases unmatched: 6. The chain's CDR3 is CASSPRTGGNEQFF. CDR3 nucleotides: TGTGCCAGCAGCCCACGGACAGGGGGAAATGAGCAGTTCTTC.

This clone is a singleton in its sample. The chain couples TRBV6-5 to TRBJ1-2; 7 bases align to TRBD1. This CDR3 has 16 amino acids. Trimming removed 2 bases from V and 6 bases from J; junction bases left unmatched: 12. Germline V gene sequence: CDR1 MNHEY, CDR2 SVGAGI. The CDR3 is CASSYAQDYRGDGYTF. Written as DNA, the CDR3 is TGTGCCAGCAGTTACGCACAAGACTACAGGGGAGATGGCTACACCTTC.

The CDR3 DNA reads as TGTGCCAGCAGCTTAACATACCAAGAGACCCAGTACTTC. It codes for CASSLTYQETQYF. The V and J genes are TRBV7-2 and TRBJ2-5; D gene ambiguous. The V gene lost 2 bases and the J gene lost 0 bases, with 4 bases spanning the gap. The CDR3 consists of 13 residues. Germline V lookup: CDR1 SGHTA, CDR2 FQGNSA.

The chain links TRBV30 to TRBJ2-1; unclear D gene. The CDR3 has 16 amino acids. Per the germline V gene, CDR1 is GTSNPN and CDR2 is SVGIG (reference sequence). V lost 4 bases and J 0 bases, leaving 16 bases between the germline ends. CDR3 protein: CAWNPSLSRSYNEQFF. CDR3 sequence (DNA): TGTGCCTGGAACCCCTCACTGTCACGCTCCTACAATGAGCAGTTCTTC.

The V and J genes are TRBV3-1 (or the pseudogene TRBV3-2) and TRBJ2-2, with 8 positions matching TRBD2. V was pared by 4 bases and J by 7 bases, with 5 bases of the junction left unmatched. The CDR3 is made up of 14 amino acids. Germline values: CDR1 LGHDT, CDR2 YNNKEL (reference sequence). The CDR3 loop reads CASSPREGGGELFF. The CDR3 DNA reads TGTGCCAGCAGCCCCCGGGAGGGCGGCGGGGAGCTGTTTTTT.

The chain couples TRBV2 to TRBJ2-2; D perhaps matches TRBD2 (6 bases). The CDR3 contains 16 residues. Between the trimmed V and J ends, which lost 3 bases and 1 base, there was a span of 12 bases. The germline V gene encodes CDR1 SNHLY and CDR2 FYNNEI. The CDR3, as DNA: TGTGCCAGCAGTGACGGGCGGAGGGGGAACACCGGGGAGCTGTTTTTT. As protein: CASSDGRRGNTGELFF. Together with reference TRBV2 and TRBJ2-2, the CDR3 gives the full variable domain: EPEVTQTPSHQVTQMGQEVILRCVPISNHLYFYWYRQILGQKVEFLVSFYNNEISEKSEIFDDQFSVERPDGSNFTLKIRSTKLEDSAMYFCASSDGRRGNTGELFFGEGSRLTVL.

The CDR3 bases are TGTGCCAGCAGCTTATTCCGGGGAGGGGACACTGAAGCTTTCTTT. Translation gives CASSLFRGGDTEAFF. The genes are TRBV11-2 and TRBJ1-1, with D possibly matching TRBD1 (5 bases). The CDR3 is 15 amino acids. V dropped 2 bases and J dropped 3 bases, with 13 bases sitting between them. CDR1 and CDR2 (germline): SGHAT, FQNNGV.

This chain links TRBV12-3 or TRBV12-4 with TRBJ1-5; TRBD1 aligns across 7 bases. V was pared by 10 bases and J by 2 bases, with 5 bases of the junction left unmatched. CDR3 length: 13 amino acids. The CDR3 nucleotides read TGTGCCACGGCAGGGGGAGGCAATCAGCCCCAGCATTTT. Amino acid sequence: CATAGGGNQPQHF.

The chain recombines TRBV18 with TRBJ2-1; 11 bases line up with TRBD2. CDR1 and CDR2 from the germline V gene are KGHSH and LQKENI. The CDR3 length is 14 residues. Trimming cost V 5 bases and J 6 bases; bases outside gene matches: 3. CDR3: CASSTGTSGNEQFF. In nucleotides, the CDR3 is TGTGCCAGCTCAACCGGGACTAGCGGCAATGAGCAGTTCTTC.

V gene TRBV6-5 combines with J gene TRBJ1-5; D remains ambiguous. Looked up from germline, CDR1 is MNHEY and CDR2 is SVGAGI. The CDR3 runs 13 residues. V was shortened by 2 bases and J by 4 bases, with 6 bases between the two germline ends. The CDR3 reads CASSYERNQPQHF. CDR3 bases: TGTGCCAGCAGTTACGAGAGAAATCAGCCCCAGCATTTT.

By sample share, this clone is medium-sized. The chain is built from TRBV6-1 and TRBJ1-6; TRBD1 is a possible D gene (6 bases). V was cut by 3 bases and J by 13 bases, with 19 bases left in between. The CDR3 covers 15 residues. CDR1 and CDR2 (germline): MNHNS, SASEGT. The CDR3 protein is CASSEGQGEFDPLHF. CDR3 sequence (DNA): TGTGCCAGCAGTGAGGGACAAGGGGAATTCGACCCCCTCCACTTT.

This sequence joins TRBV21-1 and TRBJ1-1. TRBV21-1 counts as a pseudogene. The CDR3 loop spans 15 amino acids. The CDR3 DNA reads TGTGCCAGCAGCAAAGGTCAGGGAGGGGGGACTGAAGCTTTCTTT. It translates to CASSKGQGGGTEAFF.

The rearrangement links TRBV14 to TRBJ2-2; maybe TRBD1 (5 bases). V lost 1 base and J lost 5, with 8 bases in between. The CDR3 has 14 amino acids. The germline CDR1 and CDR2 sequences are SGHDN and FVKESK. CDR3 nucleotide sequence: TGTGCCAGCAGCCAAGGGCGGACAACCGGGGAGCTGTTTTTT. As protein: CASSQGRTTGELFF.

There are many counts of this clone. DNA for the CDR3: TGTGCCAGCAGTGATCTGCGGGCTAGCGGGGGGCAGGATACGCAGTATTTT. It yields the protein CASSDLRASGGQDTQYF. The rearrangement joins TRBV2 to TRBJ2-3; 11 bases are shared with TRBD2. The germline V gene has CDR1 SNHLY and CDR2 FYNNEI. V lost 3 bases and J lost 6; bases outside the gene matches: 11. This CDR3 contains 17 residues.

The V call is TRBV7-8, the J call TRBJ2-2; TRBD2 might be the D (6 bases). Germline CDR1 SGHVS, CDR2 FQNEAQ. Trimming pared 6 bases from V and 6 bases from J, leaving 11 bases between. The CDR3 is 13 residues long. CDR3 amino acids: CASRYTGAGELFF. As DNA, the CDR3 is TGTGCCAGCAGATACACGGGGGCCGGGGAGCTGTTTTTT.